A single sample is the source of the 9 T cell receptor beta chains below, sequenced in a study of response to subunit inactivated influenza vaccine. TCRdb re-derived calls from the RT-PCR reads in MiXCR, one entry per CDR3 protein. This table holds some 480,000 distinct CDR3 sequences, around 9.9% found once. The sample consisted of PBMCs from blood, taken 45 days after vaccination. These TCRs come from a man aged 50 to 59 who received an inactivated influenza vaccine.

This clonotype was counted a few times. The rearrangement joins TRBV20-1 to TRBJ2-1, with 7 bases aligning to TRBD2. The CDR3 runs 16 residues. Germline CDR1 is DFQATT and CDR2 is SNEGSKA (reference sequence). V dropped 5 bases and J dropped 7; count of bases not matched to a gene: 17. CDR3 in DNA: TGCAGTGCTCACGGACTAGGTGGGAAGTTAGGGAATGAGCAGTTCTTC. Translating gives CSAHGLGGKLGNEQFF.

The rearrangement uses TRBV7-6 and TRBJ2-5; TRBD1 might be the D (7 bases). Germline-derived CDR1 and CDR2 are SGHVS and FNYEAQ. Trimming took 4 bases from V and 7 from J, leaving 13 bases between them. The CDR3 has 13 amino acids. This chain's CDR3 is CASSYQGGATQYF. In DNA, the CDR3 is TGTGCCAGCAGCTACCAGGGGGGAGCGACCCAGTACTTC.

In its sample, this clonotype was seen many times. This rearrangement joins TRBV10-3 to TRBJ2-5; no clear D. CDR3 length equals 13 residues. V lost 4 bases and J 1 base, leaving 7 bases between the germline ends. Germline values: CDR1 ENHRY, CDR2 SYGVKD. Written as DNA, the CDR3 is TGTGCCATCAGTGGCAGCTCCCAAGAGACCCAGTACTTC. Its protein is CAISGSSQETQYF.

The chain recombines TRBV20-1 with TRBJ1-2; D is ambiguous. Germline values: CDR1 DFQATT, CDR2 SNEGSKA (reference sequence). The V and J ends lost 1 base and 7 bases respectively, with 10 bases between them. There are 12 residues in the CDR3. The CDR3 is CSARARVRGYTF. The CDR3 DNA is TGCAGTGCTAGAGCCCGCGTTCGTGGCTACACCTTC.

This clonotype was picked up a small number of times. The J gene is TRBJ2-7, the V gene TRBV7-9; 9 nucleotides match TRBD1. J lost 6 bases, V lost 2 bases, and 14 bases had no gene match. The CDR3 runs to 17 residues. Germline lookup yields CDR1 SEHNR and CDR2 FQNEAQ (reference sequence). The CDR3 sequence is CASSLFQWGTGTPEQYF. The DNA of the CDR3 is TGTGCCAGCAGCTTATTTCAGTGGGGGACAGGGACCCCCGAGCAGTACTTC.

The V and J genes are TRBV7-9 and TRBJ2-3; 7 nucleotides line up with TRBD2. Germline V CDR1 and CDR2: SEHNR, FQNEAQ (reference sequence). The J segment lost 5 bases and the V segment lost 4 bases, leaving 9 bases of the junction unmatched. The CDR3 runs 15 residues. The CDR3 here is CASSSTGLGLDTQYF. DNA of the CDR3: TGTGCCAGCAGCTCCACAGGACTAGGGTTAGATACGCAGTATTTT. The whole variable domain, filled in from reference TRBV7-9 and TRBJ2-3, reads DTGVSQNPRHKITKRGQNVTFRCDPISEHNRLYWYRQTLGQGPEFLTYFQNEAQLEKSRLLSDRFSAERPKGSFSTLEIQRTEQGDSAMYLCASSSTGLGLDTQYFGPGTRLTVL.

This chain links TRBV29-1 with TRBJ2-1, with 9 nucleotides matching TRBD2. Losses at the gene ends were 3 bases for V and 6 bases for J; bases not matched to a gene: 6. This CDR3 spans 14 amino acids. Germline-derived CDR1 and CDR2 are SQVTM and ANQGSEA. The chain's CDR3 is CSVDAGGRGNEQFF. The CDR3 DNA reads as TGCAGCGTTGACGCGGGAGGGCGTGGCAATGAGCAGTTCTTC.

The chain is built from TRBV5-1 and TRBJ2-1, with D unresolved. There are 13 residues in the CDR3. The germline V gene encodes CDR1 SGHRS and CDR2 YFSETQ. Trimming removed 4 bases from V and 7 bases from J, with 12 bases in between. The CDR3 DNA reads TGCGCCAGCAGCCCGGGCATCCGTAATGAGCAGTTCTTC. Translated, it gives CASSPGIRNEQFF.

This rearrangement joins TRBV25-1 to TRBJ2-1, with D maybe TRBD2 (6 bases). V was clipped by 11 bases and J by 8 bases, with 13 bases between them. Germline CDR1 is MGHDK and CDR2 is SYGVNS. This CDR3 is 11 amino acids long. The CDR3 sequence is CAPQEGHEQFF. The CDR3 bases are TGTGCCCCGCAGGAGGGCCATGAGCAGTTCTTC.